Presented here are 22 T cell receptor beta chains from one specimen sequenced in a study of identical twins. One entry per CDR3 protein results from TCRdb running MiXCR on the 5' RACE reads. Here the sample spans under 500,000 distinct CDR3 sequences, around an eighth being singletons. These same data were also listed under a study on yellow fever vaccine responses in identical twins.

Sample: CD4+ T cells sorted from blood. The origin of the receptors is a woman in her late teens or twenties in good health.

V gene TRBV7-2 combines with J gene TRBJ2-1; D is unresolved. CDR1 SGHTA and CDR2 FQGNSA come from the germline V gene. The CDR3 contains 15 residues. With 5 bases removed from V and 4 bases from J, the gap between germline ends came to 15 bases. The CDR3 DNA reads as TGTGCCAGCAGCCCCCGGACGGACCTATACAATGAGCAGTTCTTC. It is translated as CASSPRTDLYNEQFF.

CDR3 sequence reads: CTITPYRTSGIDTGELFF. In DNA form, the CDR3 reads TGTACCATCACCCCCTATCGGACTAGCGGGATAGACACCGGGGAGCTGTTTTTT. This chain uses TRBV12-3 or TRBV12-4 with TRBJ2-2, with 12 bases identical to TRBD2. This CDR3 is built from 18 residues.

This clonotype showed up just a few times. V and J are TRBV6-1 and TRBJ1-1; D not certain. Germline loops: CDR1 MNHNS, CDR2 SASEGT. Trimming stripped 7 bases from V and 0 bases from J, with 12 bases between. This CDR3 is built from 14 residues. CDR3 coding DNA: TGTGCCAGCACCGACACAGAGATGAACACTGAAGCTTTCTTT. Protein: CASTDTEMNTEAFF.

This clonotype was seen ten or more times. The rearrangement uses TRBV20-1 and TRBJ2-7, with D unresolved. The germline gives CDR1 DFQATT, CDR2 SNEGSKA (reference sequence). V was pared by 6 bases and J by 7 bases, with 10 bases between. CDR3 size: 10 residues. The CDR3 loop reads CSAPFSEQYF. As DNA, the CDR3 is TGCAGTGCCCCTTTTTCAGAGCAGTACTTC.

The rearrangement uses TRBV5-1 and TRBJ1-3; D ambiguous. V lost 2 bases to trimming and J lost 0 bases, with 9 bases between them. The CDR3 runs to 15 residues. Germline assignment: CDR1 SGHRS and CDR2 YFSETQ. CDR3: CASSFGSTSGNTIYF. The CDR3 coding sequence is TGCGCCAGCAGCTTCGGTAGCACCTCTGGAAACACCATATATTTT.

In its sample, this clonotype was seen many times. The chain carries TRBV10-3 and TRBJ2-2, with a possible D match to TRBD1 (5 bases). Trimming removed 11 bases from V and 1 base from J, with 8 bases in between. Germline V gene data show CDR1 as ENHRY and CDR2 as SYGVKD. The CDR3 is made up of 12 amino acids. CDR3 in DNA: TGTGCCGTCACAGGGAACACCGGGGAGCTGTTTTTT. Translating gives CAVTGNTGELFF.

The chain combines TRBV27 with TRBJ2-4; 8 bases fit TRBD2. Germline values: CDR1 MNHEY, CDR2 SMNVEV (reference sequence). The ends lost 3 bases at V and 6 bases at J; junction bases unmatched: 10. The CDR3 is made up of 16 amino acids. The CDR3 here is CASSFDAGGGGNIQYF. The DNA for the CDR3 is TGTGCCAGCAGTTTCGACGCGGGGGGCGGGGGAAACATTCAGTACTTC.

The chain recombines TRBV5-1 with TRBJ1-5; D unresolved. Trimming shortened V by 0 bases and J by 4 bases, and 11 bases separated the two germline ends. Germline V CDR1 and CDR2: SGHRS, YFSETQ. The CDR3 runs to 15 residues. CDR3 DNA: TGCGCCAGCAGCTTGGGGGCCGGGGTAAATCAGCCCCAGCATTTT. Its protein is CASSLGAGVNQPQHF.

This chain connects TRBV5-1 to TRBJ2-1, with a possible D match to TRBD1 (6 bases). V was shortened by 0 bases and J by 6 bases, with 10 bases between the two germline ends. Per the germline V gene, CDR1 is SGHRS and CDR2 is YFSETQ. This CDR3 spans 14 amino acids. The CDR3 nucleotides are TGCGCCAGCAGCTTGGCTAGGGGGACCAATGAGCAGTTCTTC. It specifies CASSLARGTNEQFF.

This clonotype was seen a handful of times. The rearrangement joins TRBV5-1 to TRBJ2-5; TRBD2 matches at 10 bases. This CDR3 contains 17 residues. Germline CDR1 is SGHRS and CDR2 is YFSETQ. V trimming: 4 bases; J trimming: 0 bases; junction bases outside the gene matches: 9. This CDR3 reads CASSPKRGGKHQETQYF. CDR3 nucleotide sequence: TGCGCCAGCAGCCCGAAGCGGGGGGGAAAACACCAAGAGACCCAGTACTTC.

This clonotype was counted a few times. The chain couples TRBV20-1 to TRBJ2-7; TRBD1 might be the D (5 bases). CDR1 is DFQATT, CDR2 SNEGSKA, per germline (reference sequence). V shed 0 bases and J shed 7 bases, with 13 bases lying between them. The CDR3 contains 13 residues. CDR3 nucleotides: TGCAGTGCTAGAGATATGGGGCCTCAGGAGCAGTACTTC. Protein: CSARDMGPQEQYF.

V and J are TRBV5-5 and TRBJ2-2; 7 bases are shared with TRBD1. Per the germline V gene, CDR1 is SGHKS and CDR2 is YYEKEE (reference sequence). The CDR3 extends over 15 amino acids. Unmatched junction bases numbered 14, after V lost 7 bases and J lost 8 bases. CDR3 DNA: TGTGCCAGCGCCTCCCAGACAGGGATTGCGGGGGAGCTGTTTTTT. It translates to CASASQTGIAGELFF.

Points on this clonotype: Germline is not matched at one junction end, which may reflect a read error. The genes are TRBV9 and TRBJ2-3, with 7 bases that match TRBD1. Per germline, CDR1 SGDLS and CDR2 YYNGEE. This CDR3 has 14 amino acids. CDR3 DNA: TGTGCCAGCAGCGTGGACAGGATCACAGATACGCTGTATTTT. Protein: CASSVDRITDTLYF.

V gene TRBV5-1 combines with J gene TRBJ2-7, with 10 bases identical to TRBD2. Germline loops: CDR1 SGHRS, CDR2 YFSETQ. The V gene end was trimmed by 3 bases and the J gene end by 0 bases; junction bases not matched to a gene: 9. The CDR3 is made up of 17 amino acids. The CDR3: CASSSNIAGGLSYEQYF. DNA of the CDR3: TGCGCCAGCAGCTCTAATATAGCGGGGGGTCTCTCCTACGAGCAGTACTTC.

The chain joins TRBV7-9 to TRBJ1-6; maybe TRBD1 (6 bases). CDR1 SEHNR and CDR2 FQNEAQ come from the germline V gene (reference sequence). V was pared by 0 bases and J by 6 bases, with 12 bases between. This CDR3 region has 16 residues. The CDR3 reads CASSLADSPTNSPLHF. DNA for the CDR3: TGTGCCAGCAGCTTAGCGGACAGTCCGACTAATTCACCCCTCCACTTT.

This clonotype has more than one count but fewer than ten. The chain uses TRBV7-9 and TRBJ2-7, with TRBD2 identical over 15 bases. The germline V gene encodes CDR1 SEHNR and CDR2 FQNEAQ (reference sequence). The CDR3 length is 17 residues. V trimming: 5 bases; J trimming: 2 bases; junction bases outside the gene matches: 7. This chain's CDR3 is CASSGRTSGRGAYEQYF. CDR3 DNA sequence: TGTGCCAGCAGCGGACGGACTAGCGGGAGGGGGGCCTACGAGCAGTACTTC.

This clonotype was found a few times. The rearrangement joins TRBV3-1 to TRBJ2-7; no reliable D call. Trimming shortened V by 0 bases and J by 2 bases, and 8 bases separated the two germline ends. Germline V gives CDR1 LGHDT, CDR2 YNNKEL (reference sequence). The CDR3 sequence is 14 residues long. CDR3 DNA: TGTGCCAGCAGCCAAGACTCGATCCCCTACGAGCAGTACTTC. It is translated as CASSQDSIPYEQYF.

This clonotype was observed a handful of times. The chain joins TRBV18 to TRBJ2-7, with 8 bases aligning to TRBD1. Germline V gene lookup returns CDR1 KGHSH and CDR2 LQKENI. V shed 3 bases, J shed 3 bases, and the junction held 4 bases outside the gene matches. The CDR3 covers 14 residues. CDR3 bases: TGTGCCAGCTCACCGGGACAGGTTAACTACGAGCAGTACTTC. This gives the protein CASSPGQVNYEQYF.

In this sample, this clonotype turned up a few times. The CDR3 spells CSVARVNTEAFF. The CDR3, as DNA: TGCAGTGTCGCCAGGGTGAACACTGAAGCTTTCTTT. This sequence joins TRBV20-1 and TRBJ1-1; TRBD1 is a possible D gene (5 bases). Trimming shortened V by 7 bases and J by 0 bases, and 9 bases separated the two germline ends. The germline gives CDR1 DFQATT, CDR2 SNEGSKA (reference sequence). The length of the CDR3 is 12 residues.

V is TRBV6-2 or TRBV6-3 and J is TRBJ2-5, with 8 bases aligning to TRBD2. CDR3 length: 13 residues. The germline V gene encodes CDR1 MNHEY and CDR2 SVGEGT. Written as DNA, the CDR3 is TGTGCGGCCCGGGGGGGAGTTGGAGAGACCCAGTACTTC. Protein product: CAARGGVGETQYF.

This clonotype has at least ten counts. The V gene is TRBV15, the J gene TRBJ1-1, with 7 bases that match TRBD1. The CDR3 runs 15 residues. V trimming: 2 bases; J trimming: 1 base; junction bases outside the gene matches: 4. Germline values: CDR1 LNHNV, CDR2 YYDKDF (reference sequence). The CDR3 DNA reads TGTGCCACCAGCAGACCGGACAGGCCGAACACTGAAGCTTTCTTT. Its translation: CATSRPDRPNTEAFF.

This clonotype was detected many times. The CDR3 loop is CSARALGNYEQYF. DNA of the CDR3: TGCAGCGCTCGGGCTTTGGGGAACTACGAGCAGTACTTC. This chain connects TRBV29-1 to TRBJ2-7; D gene unclear. The CDR3 length is 13 residues. Trimming shortened V by 7 bases and J by 3 bases, and 16 bases separated the two germline ends. The germline gives CDR1 SQVTM, CDR2 ANQGSEA.